The 18 T cell receptor beta chains in this list originate from one sample, sequenced in a study of cytomegalovirus exposure and HLA in healthy donors. PCR was performed using 60 Vbeta and 13 Jbeta primers. The repertoire was sequenced with immunoSEQ multiplex PCR; TCRdb's copy has only in-frame clones and lacks some. The sample lists under 200,000 clones, 60% to 80% seen once, with 2.2% in the top ten. What was sequenced was PBMCs. The receptor source for this set is a man in his fifties or sixties in good health and CMV-seropositive.

The chain uses TRBV18 and TRBJ2-1; 10 bases match TRBD2. With 5 bases clipped from V and 7 bases from J, the junction kept 5 bases outside the gene matches. Germline-derived CDR1 and CDR2 are KGHSH and LQKENI. The CDR3 covers 14 residues. CDR3 sequence (DNA): TGTGCCAGCTCAGGGGGACTAGCGTGGAATGAGCAGTTCTTC. It yields the protein CASSGGLAWNEQFF.

The chain carries TRBV5-1 and TRBJ2-5; the match to TRBD2 covers 8 bases. The CDR3 runs 15 residues. Looked up from germline, CDR1 is SGHRS and CDR2 is YFSETQ. The J segment lost 5 bases and the V segment lost 0 bases, leaving 6 bases of the junction unmatched. CDR3 nucleotides: TGCGCCAGCAGCTTGGTGGTAGCGGGAAGGGAGACCCAGTACTTC. This codes for CASSLVVAGRETQYF.

This chain links TRBV5-4 with TRBJ2-2, with a weak D call TRBD2 (6 bases). Germline assignment: CDR1 SGHNT and CDR2 YYREEE (reference sequence). The CDR3 loop spans 15 amino acids. With 3 bases removed from V and 4 bases from J, the gap between germline ends came to 13 bases. Here the CDR3 DNA reads TGTGCCAGCAGCTCCCCCCTAGCGAGCACCGGGGAGCTGTTTTTT. This codes for CASSSPLASTGELFF. Full variable domain (rest looked up from reference TRBV5-4 and TRBJ2-2): ETGVTQSPTHLIKTRGQQVTLRCSSQSGHNTVSWYQQALGQGPQFIFQYYREEENGRGNFPPRFSGLQFPNYSSELNVNALELDDSALYLCASSSPLASTGELFFGEGSRLTVL.

The V and J genes are TRBV5-6 and TRBJ2-3; TRBD2 agrees at 10 bases. From germline, CDR1 is SGHDT and CDR2 YYEEEE. The junction had 4 bases not matched to a gene; V was cut back by 4 bases and J by 5 bases. This CDR3 contains 14 residues. The CDR3 loop is CASSSGGAVDTQYF. The CDR3 DNA is TGTGCCAGCAGCAGCGGGGGGGCGGTAGATACGCAGTATTTT.

To note about this clone: The sample contains more than one DNA sequence encoding this CDR3. The V gene is TRBV5-1, the J gene TRBJ2-5; a possible D gene is TRBD2 (6 bases). CDR1 is SGHRS, CDR2 YFSETQ, per germline. The V gene lost 0 bases and the J gene lost 5 bases, with 11 bases spanning the gap. CDR3 length: 14 residues. CDR3 sequence reads: CASSLGTGGETQYF. CDR3 nucleotides: TGCGCCAGCAGCTTGGGGACTGGAGGGGAGACCCAGTACTTC.

This clone was seen only a few times. The chain links TRBV7-2 to TRBJ2-5; 12 nucleotides align to TRBD2. The V gene end was trimmed by 5 bases and the J gene end by 7 bases; junction bases not matched to a gene: 14. Germline CDR1 and CDR2: SGHTA and FQGNSA. This CDR3 contains 17 residues. This CDR3 is CASSPSLAGGAVGTQYF. CDR3 nucleotides: TGTGCCAGCAGCCCCTCACTAGCGGGGGGCGCTGTGGGGACCCAGTACTTC.

The V and J genes are TRBV2 and TRBJ2-1; 7 bases agree with TRBD2. CDR3 length equals 14 residues. CDR1 and CDR2 (germline): SNHLY, FYNNEI. Trimming removed 4 bases from V and 4 bases from J; junction bases left unmatched: 4. The CDR3: CASSGRGGYNEQFF. As DNA, the CDR3 is TGTGCCAGCAGTGGTCGCGGGGGATACAATGAGCAGTTCTTC.

The chain employs TRBV27 and TRBJ1-6; 12 positions agree with TRBD1. This CDR3 is 16 amino acids long. The V gene end was trimmed by 5 bases and the J gene end by 9 bases; junction bases not matched to a gene: 8. Per the germline V gene, CDR1 is MNHEY and CDR2 is SMNVEV (reference sequence). The CDR3 sequence: CASSPPGQGARSPLHF. CDR3 DNA: TGTGCCAGCAGTCCTCCGGGACAGGGGGCTCGTTCACCCCTCCACTTT.

Here the CDR3 reads CASSLGGKSYEQYF. The DNA for the CDR3 is TGCGCCAGCAGCTTGGGCGGAAAAAGCTACGAGCAGTACTTC. The genes are TRBV5-1 and TRBJ2-7; no firm D call. V was pared by 0 bases and J by 3 bases, with 10 bases between. The CDR3 runs 14 residues. From germline, CDR1 is SGHRS and CDR2 YFSETQ.

This rearrangement joins TRBV18 to TRBJ1-1, with a possible D match to TRBD1 (6 bases). Germline V gene data show CDR1 as KGHSH and CDR2 as LQKENI. V dropped 4 bases and J dropped 11 bases, with 20 bases sitting between them. The CDR3 runs to 14 residues. CDR3 residues: CASSLTLGDNMAFF. The DNA of the CDR3 is TGTGCCAGCTCACTAACGCTAGGGGACAATATGGCTTTCTTT.

The table lists this clone with a few counts. The chain links TRBV28 to TRBJ1-5, with 8 bases identical to TRBD1. The CDR3 is 13 residues long. J gave up 2 bases and V 7 bases, and 1 base lay outside the gene matches. CDR1 MDHEN and CDR2 SYDVKM come from the germline V gene. CDR3 bases: TGTGCCAGCAAGACAGGGGGCAATCAGCCCCAGCATTTT. Its protein product is CASKTGGNQPQHF.

For this clone: The sample carries other DNA sequences with the same CDR3. This chain uses TRBV5-1 with TRBJ2-5, with D perhaps TRBD2 (6 bases). The CDR3 runs to 13 residues. Trimming shortened V by 2 bases and J by 3 bases, and 8 bases separated the two germline ends. Germline loops: CDR1 SGHRS, CDR2 YFSETQ. The CDR3 protein is CASSLGGEETQYF. The DNA of the CDR3 is TGCGCCAGCAGCTTAGGAGGGGAAGAGACCCAGTACTTC.

The gene calls are TRBV6-5 and TRBJ2-5; D is possibly TRBD1 (5 bases). Germline CDR1 MNHEY, CDR2 SVGAGI. Between the trimmed V and J ends, which lost 6 bases and 5 bases, there was a span of 16 bases. The CDR3 runs 14 residues. CDR3 residues: CASSPPDTVETQYF. For the CDR3, the DNA is TGTGCCAGCAGCCCCCCGGACACAGTCGAGACCCAGTACTTC.

This chain connects TRBV7-2 to TRBJ2-7; the match to TRBD2 covers 7 bases. The CDR3 is made up of 15 amino acids. The V gene end was trimmed by 5 bases and the J gene end by 3 bases; junction bases not matched to a gene: 10. Germline V lookup: CDR1 SGHTA, CDR2 FQGNSA. CDR3: CASSKRGGGDYEQYF. CDR3 sequence (DNA): TGTGCCAGCAGCAAACGGGGTGGGGGGGACTACGAGCAGTACTTC.

This sequence joins TRBV5-1 and TRBJ1-2; 7 nucleotides match TRBD1. Germline lookup yields CDR1 SGHRS and CDR2 YFSETQ. The trim removed 0 bases at V and 8 bases at J, leaving 7 bases unmatched. The CDR3 contains 14 residues. The CDR3 DNA sequence: TGCGCCAGCAGCTTGGGAGGGGGCTCGGGCGGCTACACCTTC. As protein: CASSLGGGSGGYTF. The variable domain in full, with the rest retrieved from reference TRBV5-1 and TRBJ1-2, is KAGVTQTPRYLIKTRGQQVTLSCSPISGHRSVSWYQQTPGQGLQFLFEYFSETQRNKGNFPGRFSGRQFSNSRSEMNVSTLELGDSALYLCASSLGGGSGGYTFGSGTRLTVV.

This sequence joins TRBV5-1 and TRBJ2-1; 13 nucleotides agree with TRBD2. Germline V CDR1 and CDR2: SGHRS, YFSETQ. This CDR3 has 17 amino acids. Losses at the gene ends were 0 bases for V and 9 bases for J; bases not matched to a gene: 9. CDR3 residues: CASSLAGWTSGGSEQFF. The DNA of the CDR3 is TGCGCCAGCAGCTTGGCCGGTTGGACTAGCGGGGGAAGTGAGCAGTTCTTC. Based on the CDR3 plus reference TRBV5-1 and TRBJ2-1, the full variable domain is KAGVTQTPRYLIKTRGQQVTLSCSPISGHRSVSWYQQTPGQGLQFLFEYFSETQRNKGNFPGRFSGRQFSNSRSEMNVSTLELGDSALYLCASSLAGWTSGGSEQFFGPGTRLTVL.

V usage is TRBV7-9 and J usage is TRBJ1-6; TRBD1 aligns across 7 bases. J gave up 13 bases and V 4 bases, and 13 bases lay outside the gene matches. Germline V CDR1 and CDR2: SEHNR, FQNEAQ (reference sequence). The CDR3 has 15 amino acids. The CDR3 loop is CASSSLDRAPNPLHF. CDR3 DNA sequence: TGTGCCAGCAGCTCTCTCGACAGGGCCCCTAATCCCCTCCACTTT.

To note about this clone: This CDR3 is also generated by other DNA sequences in the sample. The rearrangement links TRBV2 to TRBJ1-6; 7 nucleotides agree with TRBD1. V shed 7 bases and J 7 bases; nucleotides not matched to a gene: 4. This CDR3 has 13 residues. Per the germline V gene, CDR1 is SNHLY and CDR2 is FYNNEI. CDR3 bases: TGTGCCAGCATTACAGGGGCAAATTCACCCCTCCACTTT. Protein product: CASITGANSPLHF.